These 2 T cell receptor beta chains share one sample of origin, sequenced in a study of shared clonotypes between healthy human individuals. The method was immunoSEQ multiplex PCR; TCRdb's version includes in-frame clones alone and lacks a portion of them. The data contain some 530,000 clones, roughly 80% of them singletons. The sample taken for sequencing was PBMCs. Receptors were obtained from a woman between 40 and 50 years old in good health. Some clones in this sample may be carry-over from other donors' samples.

V usage is TRBV19 and J usage is TRBJ2-1; a weak D match, TRBD1 (5 bases). In germline, CDR1 is LNHDA, CDR2 SQIVND (reference sequence). V was cut by 0 bases and J by 1 base, with 7 bases left in between. The CDR3 sequence is 15 residues long. The CDR3, as DNA: TGTGCCAGTAGTATAGATCAGGGTTCCTACAATGAGCAGTTCTTC. This codes for CASSIDQGSYNEQFF. Variable domain in full (rest from reference TRBV19 and TRBJ2-1): DGGITQSPKYLFRKEGQNVTLSCEQNLNHDAMYWYRQDPGQGLRLIYYSQIVNDFQKGDIAEGYSVSREKKESFPLTVTSAQKNPTAFYLCASSIDQGSYNEQFFGPGTRLTVL.

This clone was counted once. This likely reflects a read error, since a far larger clone is one base away. The chain combines TRBV7-9 with TRBJ1-2; possible D gene TRBD1, 6 bases. CDR1 and CDR2 from the germline V gene are SEHNR and FQNEAQ (reference sequence). This CDR3 contains 13 residues. V was cut by 3 bases and J by 2 bases, with 7 bases left in between. CDR3 coding DNA: TGTGCCAGCAGCTTCGGGGGCAACTATGGCTACACCTTC. Its protein product is CASSFGGNYGYTF.